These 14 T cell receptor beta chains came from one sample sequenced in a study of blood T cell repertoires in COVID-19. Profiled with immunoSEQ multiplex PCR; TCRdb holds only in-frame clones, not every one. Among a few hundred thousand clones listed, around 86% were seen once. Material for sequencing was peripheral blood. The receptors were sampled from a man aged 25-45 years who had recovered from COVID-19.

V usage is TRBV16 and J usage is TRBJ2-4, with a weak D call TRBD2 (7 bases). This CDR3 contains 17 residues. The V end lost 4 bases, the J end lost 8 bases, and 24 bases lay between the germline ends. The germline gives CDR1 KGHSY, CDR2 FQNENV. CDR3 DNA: TGTGCCAGCAGCCCAGGAGGTTGGCGGGGGCCGGCTGACATTCAGTACTTC. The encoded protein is CASSPGGWRGPADIQYF.

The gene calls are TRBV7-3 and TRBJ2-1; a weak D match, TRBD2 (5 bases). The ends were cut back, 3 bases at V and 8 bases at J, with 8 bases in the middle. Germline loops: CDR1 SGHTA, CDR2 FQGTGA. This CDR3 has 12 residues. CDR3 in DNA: TGTGCCAGCAGCTTCAGCGGCTATGAGCAGTTCTTC. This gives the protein CASSFSGYEQFF.

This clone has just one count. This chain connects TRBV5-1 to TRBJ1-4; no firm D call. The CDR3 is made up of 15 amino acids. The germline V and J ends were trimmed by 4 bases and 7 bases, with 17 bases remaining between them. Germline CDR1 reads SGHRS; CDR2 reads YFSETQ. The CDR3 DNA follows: TGCGCCAGCAGCCTGTCTTGGTCTACGGGTGAAAAACTGTTTTTT. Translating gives CASSLSWSTGEKLFF.

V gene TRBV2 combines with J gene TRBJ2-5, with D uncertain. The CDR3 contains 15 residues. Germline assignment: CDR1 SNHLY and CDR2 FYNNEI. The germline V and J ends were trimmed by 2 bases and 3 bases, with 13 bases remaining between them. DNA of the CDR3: TGTGCCAGCAGTGAATCGTGGGTAGCTGAAGAGACCCAGTACTTC. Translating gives CASSESWVAEETQYF. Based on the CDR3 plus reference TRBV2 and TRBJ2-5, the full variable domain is EPEVTQTPSHQVTQMGQEVILRCVPISNHLYFYWYRQILGQKVEFLVSFYNNEISEKSEIFDDQFSVERPDGSNFTLKIRSTKLEDSAMYFCASSESWVAEETQYFGPGTRLLVL.

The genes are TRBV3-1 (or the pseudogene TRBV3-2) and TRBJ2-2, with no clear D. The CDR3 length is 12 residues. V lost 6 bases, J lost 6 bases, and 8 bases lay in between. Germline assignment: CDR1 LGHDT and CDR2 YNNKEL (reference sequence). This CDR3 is CASRFLSGELFF. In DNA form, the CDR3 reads TGTGCCAGCAGGTTCTTATCCGGGGAGCTGTTTTTT.

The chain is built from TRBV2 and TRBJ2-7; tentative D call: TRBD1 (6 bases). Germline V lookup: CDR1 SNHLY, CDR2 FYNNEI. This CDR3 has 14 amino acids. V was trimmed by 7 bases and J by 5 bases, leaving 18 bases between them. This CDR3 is CASKARQGFDEQYF. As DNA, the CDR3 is TGTGCCAGCAAAGCTCGTCAGGGGTTCGACGAGCAGTACTTC.

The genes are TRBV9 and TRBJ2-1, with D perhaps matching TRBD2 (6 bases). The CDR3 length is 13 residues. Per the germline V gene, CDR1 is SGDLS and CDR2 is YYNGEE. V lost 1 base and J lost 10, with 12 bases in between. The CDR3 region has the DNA TGTGCCAGCAGCGTATCCTCTAGCGCAGAGCAGTTCTTC. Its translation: CASSVSSSAEQFF.

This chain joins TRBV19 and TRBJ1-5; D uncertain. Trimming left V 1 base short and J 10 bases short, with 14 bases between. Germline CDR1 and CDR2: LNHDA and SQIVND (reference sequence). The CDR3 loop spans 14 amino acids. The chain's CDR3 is CASSIGLSVRPQHF. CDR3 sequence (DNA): TGTGCCAGTAGTATAGGCCTCAGCGTACGACCCCAGCATTTT.

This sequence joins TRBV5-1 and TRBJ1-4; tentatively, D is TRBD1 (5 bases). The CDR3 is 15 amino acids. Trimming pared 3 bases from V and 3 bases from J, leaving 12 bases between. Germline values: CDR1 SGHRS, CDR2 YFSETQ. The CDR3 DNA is TGCGCCAGCAGCTACTCAGGGTCCTCTAATGAAAAACTGTTTTTT. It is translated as CASSYSGSSNEKLFF. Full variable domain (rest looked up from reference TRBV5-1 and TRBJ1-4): KAGVTQTPRYLIKTRGQQVTLSCSPISGHRSVSWYQQTPGQGLQFLFEYFSETQRNKGNFPGRFSGRQFSNSRSEMNVSTLELGDSALYLCASSYSGSSNEKLFFGSGTQLSVL.

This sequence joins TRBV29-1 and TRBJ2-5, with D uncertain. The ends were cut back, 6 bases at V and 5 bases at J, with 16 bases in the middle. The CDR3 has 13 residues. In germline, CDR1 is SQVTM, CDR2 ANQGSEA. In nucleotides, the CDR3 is TGCAGCGTGCTCGACCAACACGGGGAGACCCAGTACTTC. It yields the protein CSVLDQHGETQYF. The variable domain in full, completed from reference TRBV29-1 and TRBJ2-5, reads SAVISQKPSRDICQRGTSLTIQCQVDSQVTMMFWYRQQPGQSLTLIATANQGSEATYESGFVIDKFPISRPNLTFSTLTVSNMSPEDSSIYLCSVLDQHGETQYFGPGTRLLVL.

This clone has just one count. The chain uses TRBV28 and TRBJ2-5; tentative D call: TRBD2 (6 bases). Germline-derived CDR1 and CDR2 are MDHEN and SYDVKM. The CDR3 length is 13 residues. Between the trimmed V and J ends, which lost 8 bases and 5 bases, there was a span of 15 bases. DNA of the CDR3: TGTGCCAGCTTATCACCAGGGAGGGAGACCCAGTACTTC. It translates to CASLSPGRETQYF.

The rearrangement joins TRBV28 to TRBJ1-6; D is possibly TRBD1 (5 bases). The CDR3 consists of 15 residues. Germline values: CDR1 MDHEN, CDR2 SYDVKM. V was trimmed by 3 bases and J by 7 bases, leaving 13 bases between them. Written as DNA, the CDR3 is TGTGCCAGCAGTTTTTTTGGACGGGGGAATTCACCCCTCCACTTT. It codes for CASSFFGRGNSPLHF.

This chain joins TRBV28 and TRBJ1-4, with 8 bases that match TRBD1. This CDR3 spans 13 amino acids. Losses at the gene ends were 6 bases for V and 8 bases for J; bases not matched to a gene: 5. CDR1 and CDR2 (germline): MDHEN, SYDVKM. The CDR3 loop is CASRGGTGEKLFF. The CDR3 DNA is TGTGCCAGCAGGGGGGGGACAGGCGAAAAACTGTTTTTT.

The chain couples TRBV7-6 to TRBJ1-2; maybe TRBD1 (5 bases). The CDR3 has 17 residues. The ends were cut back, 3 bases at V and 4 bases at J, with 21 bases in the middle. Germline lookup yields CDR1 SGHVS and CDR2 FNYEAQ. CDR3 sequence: CASSLGPGGGIRYGYTF. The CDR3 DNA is TGTGCCAGCAGCTTGGGACCCGGCGGAGGGATTCGCTATGGCTACACCTTC.